The present TCR beta chain was sequenced within a study of T cells after yellow fever vaccination. Points from the study as a whole: CD4 and CD8 compartments shared a small share of clonotypes.

The germline V gene has CDR1 MRHNA and CDR2 SNTAGT. Losses at the gene ends were 4 bases for V and 1 base for J; bases not matched to a gene: 3. The CDR3 is 15 amino acids. Conversion of TCR transcripts into cDNA relied on 5'RACE template switching, which added a universal primer site and UMIs. TCRdb processed the 5' RACE reads anew with MiXCR; each CDR3 protein has one entry. The profile shows 150,000 to 200,000 distinct CDR3 sequences, roughly 9.6% of them singletons. Worth noting for this clonotype: The antigen remains undetermined.

Sequences were derived from CD8+ T cells sorted from PBMCs, sampled 15 days after the yellow fever booster vaccination. The chain joins TRBV6-4 to TRBJ2-3, with TRBD2 matching over 9 bases. This sequence originates from a man between 18 and 29 years old who received the YFV17D yellow fever vaccine. The CDR3 region has the DNA TGTGCCAGCAGTGTCCAGCGGGGGGGCACAGATACGCAGTATTTT. Translation gives CASSVQRGGTDTQYF.